This is a list of T cell receptor beta chains from one sample in a study of blood T cell repertoires in COVID-19. Profiling relied on immunoSEQ multiplex PCR, and the TCRdb table lists in-frame clones only, not all of them. Seen here are about 200,000 clones, 65% to 85% observed once, and the top ten hold 7.9%. Input material: peripheral blood. These receptors all come from a woman older than 75 with acute or convalescent COVID-19. CDR3s leave out the opening cysteine and the closing phenylalanine or tryptophan.

cdr3_length | j_call | v_call | cdr3_aa
11 | TRBJ1-2 | TRBV19 | ASSIRQNYGYT
11 | TRBJ2-2 | TRBV21-1 | ATWDRAGRGAV
13 | TRBJ2-7 | TRBV27 | ASSLSGSPPYEQY
12 | TRBJ2-7 | TRBV6-1 | ASSERGQIYEQY
13 | TRBJ2-1 | TRBV28 | ASRPDRGLYNEQF
12 | TRBJ2-2 | TRBV3-1/TRBV3-2 | ASSQAGATGELF
15 | TRBJ2-7 | TRBV5-1 | ASSFYTGELLPYEQY
10 | TRBJ2-5 | TRBV10-3 | AIRGGEETQY
13 | TRBJ1-1 | TRBV6-5 | ASRRGRRENTEAF
13 | TRBJ2-3 | TRBV19 | ASSPLGSLTDTQY
14 | TRBJ2-7 | TRBV7-9 | ASSYDGGLASYEQY
14 | TRBJ2-7 | TRBV7-6 | ASSPGLAGGSYEQY
17 | TRBJ1-5 | TRBV7-8 | ASSLWPQGAQKTHQPQH
15 | TRBJ2-5 | TRBV5-1 | ASSLTGGHLFGETQY
11 | TRBJ2-5 | TRBV20-1 | SASTTGEETQY
10 | TRBJ2-2 | TRBV7-9 | ASSFPTGELF
11 | TRBJ2-2 | TRBV12-3/TRBV12-4 | ASRRVAAGELF
13 | TRBJ1-2 | TRBV18 | ASSPLKDLSDGYT
14 | TRBJ1-3 | TRBV11-1 | ASRTTGMGSGNTIY
11 | TRBJ2-7 | TRBV5-1 | ASSLAVSVEQY
14 | TRBJ1-6 | TRBV5-4 | ASSLGATENNSPLH
11 | TRBJ2-5 | TRBV2 | ASSELSEETQY
12 | TRBJ2-7 | TRBV15 | ATSKGLAVKEQY
15 | TRBJ1-3 | TRBV3-1/TRBV3-2 | ASSQERWPSSGNTIY
13 | TRBJ1-2 | TRBV27 | ASSKSGTALSGYT
9 | TRBJ1-6 | TRBV28 | ASTSLDRLH
13 | TRBJ2-6 | TRBV19 | ASRKDRAGANVLT
12 | TRBJ1-2 | TRBV5-1 | ASSLAGGSYGYT
11 | TRBJ1-5 | TRBV19 | ASKGPTNQPQH
11 | TRBJ2-5 | TRBV10-1 | ASSVRPGETQY
11 | TRBJ2-5 | TRBV11-3 | ASSDGRAETQY
11 | TRBJ2-2 | TRBV27 | ASRSPGAGELF
13 | TRBJ1-2 | TRBV19 | ASSWGERNNYGYT
12 | TRBJ1-6 | TRBV11-2 | ASSWGQGNSPLH
13 | TRBJ1-5 | TRBV2 | ASTTGQAGNQPQH
11 | TRBJ1-1 | TRBV6-5 | ASRQNMNTEAF
18 | TRBJ1-6 | TRBV3-1/TRBV3-2 | ASSQGSGQGVRSYNSPLH
13 | TRBJ2-2 | TRBV19 | ASMIRGGLTGELF
13 | TRBJ2-1 | TRBV27 | ASSSGQGSYNEQF
12 | TRBJ1-2 | TRBV7-2 | ASSSPGGNYGYT
13 | TRBJ2-3 | TRBV4-2 | ASSLGTSNGDTQY
14 | TRBJ2-2 | TRBV11-2 | ASSRSGTYNTGELF
14 | TRBJ2-5 | TRBV5-4 | ASSPGTSRAGETQY
13 | TRBJ2-3 | TRBV27 | ASSSPGTPTDTQY
12 | TRBJ1-1 | TRBV6-5 | ASITAGAGTEAF
14 | TRBJ2-6 | TRBV19 | ASSISHLSGANVLT
11 | TRBJ2-7 | TRBV18 | ASSATSGVEQY
13 | TRBJ2-3 | TRBV30 | AWSPGGRKTDTQY
13 | TRBJ1-5 | TRBV28 | ASSLRSGQSQPQH
15 | TRBJ1-2 | TRBV10-3 | AISELGRSDSNYGYT
13 | TRBJ2-5 | TRBV6-5 | ASSYSAGGAETQY
16 | TRBJ1-4 | TRBV18 | ASSPKIQGSPGDEKLF
13 | TRBJ2-1 | TRBV5-1 | ASSSSGSSYNEQF
13 | TRBJ1-6 | TRBV11-2 | ASSYPGGAGSPLH
13 | TRBJ1-5 | TRBV7-8 | ASSLPGQGDQPQH
12 | TRBJ2-2 | TRBV7-9 | ASSLWGDTGELF
14 | TRBJ2-3 | TRBV13 | ASSPRAGGSGDTQY
11 | TRBJ2-5 | TRBV28 | ASSLAGWETQY
13 | TRBJ1-2 | TRBV19 | ASWDRGLQDYGYT
15 | TRBJ1-2 | TRBV19 | ASTAQVYGGANYGYT